This TCR beta chain stems from a study of shared T cell receptors in the human thymus. The CDR3 sequence is 19 residues long. CDR1 and CDR2 (germline): MNHEY, SMNVEV (reference sequence). Trimming cost V 2 bases and J 0 bases; bases outside gene matches: 14. Clones were read by immunoSEQ multiplex PCR, and TCRdb kept only the in-frame ones, dropping some. The sample lists 630,000 or so clones, around 87% occurring once. Separately, the same data were catalogued under a study of human thymus T cells. From that second work: Thymus was obtained from resections taken during corrective heart surgery. Apparent bias marked the V and J gene usage of thymic and blood repertoires.

The rearrangement links TRBV27 to TRBJ2-7; TRBD1 aligns across 9 bases. The sequence derives from a boy younger than two with a congenital heart defect. The sequencing input was thymocytes. The CDR3 reads CASSLTPTGGAPSSYEQYF. In nucleotides, the CDR3 is TGTGCCAGCAGTTTAACCCCGACAGGGGGAGCGCCCAGCTCCTACGAGCAGTACTTC.